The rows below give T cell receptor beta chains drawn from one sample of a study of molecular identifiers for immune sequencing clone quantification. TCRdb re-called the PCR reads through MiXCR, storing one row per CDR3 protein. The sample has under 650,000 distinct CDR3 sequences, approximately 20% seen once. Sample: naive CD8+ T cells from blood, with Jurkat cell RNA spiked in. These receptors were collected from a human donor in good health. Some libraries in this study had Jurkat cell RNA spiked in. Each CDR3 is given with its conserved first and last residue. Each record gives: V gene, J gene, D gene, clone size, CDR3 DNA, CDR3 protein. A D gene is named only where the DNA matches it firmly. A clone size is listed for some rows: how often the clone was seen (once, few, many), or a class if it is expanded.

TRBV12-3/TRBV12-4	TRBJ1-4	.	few	TGTGCCAGCAGTTTAGGGGACCGGTTCGAAAAACTGTTTTTT	CASSLGDRFEKLFF
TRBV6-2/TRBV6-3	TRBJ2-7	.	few	TGTGCCAGCAGAGACCTCAGAATGACCTACGAGCAGTACTTC	CASRDLRMTYEQYF
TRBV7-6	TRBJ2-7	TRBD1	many	TGTGCCAGCAGCTTATACGCCGGACAGGGAAATTCCTACGAGCAGTACTTC	CASSLYAGQGNSYEQYF
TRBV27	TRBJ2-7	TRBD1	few	TGTGCCAGCAGTTTAAGGGCATCTACACGGGGACAGATTACGTACGAGCAGTACTTC	CASSLRASTRGQITYEQYF
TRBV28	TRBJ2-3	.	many	TGTGCCAGCAGTTTGGACGTAGATACGCAGTATTTT	CASSLDVDTQYF
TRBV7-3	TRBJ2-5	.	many	TGTGCCAGCAGCTCGTTGGGACAAGAGACCCAGTACTTC	CASSSLGQETQYF
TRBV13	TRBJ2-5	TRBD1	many	TGTGCCAGCAGCTTAGTCGGGGACAGACAAGAGACCCAGTACTTC	CASSLVGDRQETQYF
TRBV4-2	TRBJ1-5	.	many	TGTGCCAGCAGCCAACTACAGGGCGCCCATCAGCCCCAGCATTTT	CASSQLQGAHQPQHF
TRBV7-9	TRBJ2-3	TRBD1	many	TGTGCCAGCACATATGACAGGGAAGGAGATACGCAGTATTTT	CASTYDREGDTQYF
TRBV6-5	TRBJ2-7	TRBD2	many	TGTGCCAGCAGTTACCAACTAGCGGGAGCAGTTTACGAGCAGTACTTC	CASSYQLAGAVYEQYF
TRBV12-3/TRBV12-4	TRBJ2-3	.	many	TGTGCCAGCAGTTTTGGGGGGGGCTTGGATACGCAGTATTTT	CASSFGGGLDTQYF
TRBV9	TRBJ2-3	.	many	TGTGCCAGCAGCGTAGCTTGGTGGCAGGGAACAGATACGCAGTATTTT	CASSVAWWQGTDTQYF
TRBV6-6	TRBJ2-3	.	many	TGTGCCAGCAGTTACCTCCGGGACTGGGGCACAGATACGCAGTATTTT	CASSYLRDWGTDTQYF
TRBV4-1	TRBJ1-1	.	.	TGCGCCAGCAGCCAAGATGCGGGCCTCGGGAACACTGAAGCTTTCTTT	CASSQDAGLGNTEAFF
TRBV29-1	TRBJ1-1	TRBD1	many	TGCAGCCTTCTTGGGTTACCGGGACAGGGGAACACTGAAGCTTTCTTT	CSLLGLPGQGNTEAFF